These T cell receptor beta chains were read from a single sample in a study of T cells after posttransplantation cyclophosphamide. TCRdb's copy holds only in-frame clones and misses some; the assay was immunoSEQ multiplex PCR. The repertoire has about 25,000 clones, none seen only once; the ten largest take around 1.5%. Sequencing was performed on PBMCs. These receptors came from a middle-aged man in good health, CMV-negative, and a related stem cell transplant donor. The CDR3 runs from the conserved cysteine through the conserved F or W. D genes are given only for firm matches. Clone sizes are shown as once, few or many counts, or a class when the clone is expanded.

V: TRBV7-6
D: TRBD1
J: TRBJ2-1
size: many
DNA: TGTGCCAGCAGCCCCCGACAGGGATCCTACAATGAGCAGTTCTTC
CDR3: CASSPRQGSYNEQFF

V: TRBV12-5
D: -
J: TRBJ1-2
size: few
DNA: TGTGCTAGTGGACTCGCGGGGGGGGGCCTTAACTATGGCTACACCTTC
CDR3: CASGLAGGGLNYGYTF

V: TRBV4-1
D: TRBD1
J: TRBJ2-1
size: many
DNA: TGCGCCAGCAGCCAAGGGACAGGAGTCAACAATGAGCAGTTCTTC
CDR3: CASSQGTGVNNEQFF

V: TRBV7-2
D: -
J: TRBJ2-7
size: many
DNA: TGTGCCAGCAGCTTCCGACTTGGCGACGAGCAGTACTTC
CDR3: CASSFRLGDEQYF

V: TRBV18
D: -
J: TRBJ2-5
size: few
DNA: TGTGCCAGCTCGAGGATAGACGGCAGTCAAGAGACCCAGTACTTC
CDR3: CASSRIDGSQETQYF

V: TRBV7-3
D: -
J: TRBJ2-7
size: many
DNA: TGTGCCAGCAGCGCCCTCTTTGCGGCTGTACGAAACGAGCAGTACTTC
CDR3: CASSALFAAVRNEQYF

V: TRBV6-1
D: TRBD2
J: TRBJ2-2
size: many
DNA: TGTGCCAGCAGTGGCGTAGCGGGGGGGGACACCGGGGAGCTGTTTTTT
CDR3: CASSGVAGGDTGELFF

V: TRBV27
D: TRBD1
J: TRBJ1-2
size: many
DNA: TGTGCCAGCAGTTCCCGGACAGGGGGAACTGGCTACACCTTC
CDR3: CASSSRTGGTGYTF

V: TRBV30
D: -
J: TRBJ1-4
size: many
DNA: TGTGCCTGGAGCGCCCTAGTGGGGGCGAAGAATGAAAAACTGTTTTTT
CDR3: CAWSALVGAKNEKLFF

V: TRBV30
D: TRBD1
J: TRBJ1-5
size: many
DNA: TGTGCCTGGGCGGGACAGGACCTTTGGCCCCAGCATTTT
CDR3: CAWAGQDLWPQHF

V: TRBV2
D: -
J: TRBJ2-7
size: many
DNA: TGTGCCAGCAGTGTTATGGGCCGCGAGCAGTACTTC
CDR3: CASSVMGREQYF

V: TRBV25-1
D: -
J: TRBJ1-4
size: many
DNA: TGTGCCAGCAGTGCGGGGGGCGTAACTAATGAAAAACTGTTTTTT
CDR3: CASSAGGVTNEKLFF

V: TRBV7-8
D: TRBD2
J: TRBJ2-1
size: many
DNA: TGTGCCAGCAGCGCGGGGACTAGCGGGACCTACAATGAGCAGTTCTTC
CDR3: CASSAGTSGTYNEQFF

V: TRBV30
D: -
J: TRBJ1-1
size: many
DNA: TGTGCCTCCGGTGGCGCGACGAGGACTGAAGCTTTCTTT
CDR3: CASGGATRTEAFF

V: TRBV7-9
D: -
J: TRBJ2-5
size: many
DNA: TGTGCCAGCAGCTTACCGCAGGGGAAGGAGACCCAGTACTTC
CDR3: CASSLPQGKETQYF

V: TRBV2
D: -
J: TRBJ2-2
size: many
DNA: TGTGCCAGCAGTCCTAGATGGACCGGGGAGCTGTTTTTT
CDR3: CASSPRWTGELFF

V: TRBV6-4
D: TRBD1
J: TRBJ2-3
size: many
DNA: TGTGCCAGCAGTGACGACAGGGGCACAGATACGCAGTATTTT
CDR3: CASSDDRGTDTQYF

V: TRBV5-5
D: TRBD1
J: TRBJ1-5
size: many
DNA: TGTGCCAGCAGCCCAGACAGGGCAAATCAGCCCCAGCATTTT
CDR3: CASSPDRANQPQHF

V: TRBV27
D: TRBD1
J: TRBJ1-6
size: many
DNA: TGTGCCAGCAGTTGGACAGGGGGAAATAATTCACCCCTCCACTTT
CDR3: CASSWTGGNNSPLHF

V: TRBV21-1
D: -
J: TRBJ2-5
size: few
DNA: TGTGCCAGCAGCAAAGACAGGACAGTCCAAGAGACCCAGTACTTC
CDR3: CASSKDRTVQETQYF

V: TRBV9
D: TRBD1
J: TRBJ2-3
size: many
DNA: TGTGCCAGCAGCTCTTGGACAGGAACAGATACGCAGTATTTT
CDR3: CASSSWTGTDTQYF

V: TRBV10-3
D: -
J: TRBJ2-3
size: many
DNA: TGTGCCATCCGGTCAGGGGCAAGCACAGATACGCAGTATTTT
CDR3: CAIRSGASTDTQYF

V: TRBV28
D: -
J: TRBJ1-2
size: many
DNA: TGTGCCAGCAGTATCCCCTCCGACAGTGCTTATGGCTACACCTTC
CDR3: CASSIPSDSAYGYTF

V: TRBV6-6
D: -
J: TRBJ2-7
size: many
DNA: TGTGCCAGCAGTCCGGGATTGGTCGAGCAGTACTTC
CDR3: CASSPGLVEQYF

V: TRBV2
D: -
J: TRBJ2-2
size: many
DNA: TGTGCCAGCACCAAGACAACTCCGAACACCGGGGAGCTGTTTTTT
CDR3: CASTKTTPNTGELFF

V: TRBV23-1
D: TRBD1
J: TRBJ1-6
size: many
DNA: TGCGCCAGCAGTCCCTACAGGGGCGCGAGGAATTCACCCCTCCACTTT
CDR3: CASSPYRGARNSPLHF

V: TRBV10-3
D: -
J: TRBJ2-7
size: many
DNA: TGTGCCATCAGGCGGAATTACGAGCAGTACTTC
CDR3: CAIRRNYEQYF

V: TRBV2
D: TRBD1
J: TRBJ1-1
size: many
DNA: TGTGCCAGCACTGGACAGGGGAGGGCTGAAGCTTTCTTT
CDR3: CASTGQGRAEAFF